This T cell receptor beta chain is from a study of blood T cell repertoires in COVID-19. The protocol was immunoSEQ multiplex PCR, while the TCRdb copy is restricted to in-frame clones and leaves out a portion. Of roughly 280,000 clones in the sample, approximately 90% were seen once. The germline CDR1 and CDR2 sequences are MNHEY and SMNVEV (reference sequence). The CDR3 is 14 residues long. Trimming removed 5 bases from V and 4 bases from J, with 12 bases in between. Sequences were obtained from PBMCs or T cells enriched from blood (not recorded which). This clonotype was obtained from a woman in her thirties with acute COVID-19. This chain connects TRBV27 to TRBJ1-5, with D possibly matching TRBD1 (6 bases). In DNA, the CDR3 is TGTGCCAGCAGTCCCGTGGACAGTAATCAGCCCCAGCATTTT. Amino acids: CASSPVDSNQPQHF.